These 19 T cell receptor beta chains were sequenced from one sample in a study of T-cell reconstitution after alpha-beta-depleted transplantation in children. The TCRbeta library was prepared with unique molecular identifiers. TCRdb passed the PCR reads through MiXCR, listing each CDR3 protein once. The table shows 300,000 to 400,000 distinct CDR3 sequences, with 15% to 20% occurring only once. The sequencing used PBMCs, mostly from graft donor cells, collected 360 days after TCRalphabeta/CD19-depleted stem cell transplant. Receptors were obtained from a male patient aged 2 to 10 who had a stem cell transplant for acute lymphoblastic leukemia, so the T cells may come from the graft donor.

Only a few counts were recorded for this clonotype. The V call is TRBV6-5, the J call TRBJ2-2, with a possible D match to TRBD2 (5 bases). The length of the CDR3 is 13 residues. CDR1 MNHEY and CDR2 SVGAGI come from the germline V gene. V was pared by 8 bases and J by 6 bases, with 13 bases between. CDR3 sequence: CASVTSVAGELFF. As DNA, the CDR3 is TGTGCCAGCGTAACTAGTGTCGCCGGGGAGCTGTTTTTT.

This clonotype was observed a few times. This chain uses TRBV12-3 or TRBV12-4 with TRBJ2-7; possibly TRBD2 for D (6 bases). The CDR3 is made up of 15 amino acids. The germline V and J ends were trimmed by 6 bases and 1 base, with 16 bases remaining between them. The CDR3 spells CASSEPGLSSYEQYF. The CDR3 bases are TGTGCCAGCAGCGAACCGGGACTGAGTTCCTACGAGCAGTACTTC.

At least ten counts were recorded for this clonotype. This chain uses TRBV28 with TRBJ2-3, with 12 bases matching TRBD2. In germline, CDR1 is MDHEN, CDR2 SYDVKM. The J segment lost 6 bases and the V segment lost 5 bases, leaving 3 bases of the junction unmatched. The CDR3 length is 14 residues. The CDR3 region is CASSGLAGPDTQYF. CDR3 DNA sequence: TGTGCCAGCAGTGGACTAGCGGGACCCGATACGCAGTATTTT.

The rearrangement links TRBV20-1 to TRBJ2-7; 10 bases align to TRBD1. The CDR3 sequence is 16 residues long. Germline CDR1 is DFQATT and CDR2 is SNEGSKA (reference sequence). The V gene end was trimmed by 4 bases and the J gene end by 4 bases; junction bases not matched to a gene: 13. CDR3 residues: CSATPGTGDLRYEQYF. For the CDR3, the DNA is TGCAGTGCTACCCCCGGGACAGGGGATCTCCGTTACGAGCAGTACTTC.

V is TRBV29-1 and J is TRBJ1-1; possibly TRBD1 for D (6 bases). The germline V and J ends were trimmed by 5 bases and 5 bases, with 12 bases remaining between them. Germline values: CDR1 SQVTM, CDR2 ANQGSEA. The CDR3 consists of 12 residues. The CDR3 DNA is TGCAGCGTTACAACCAGGGGAACTGAAGCTTTCTTT. It encodes CSVTTRGTEAFF. The variable domain in full, with the rest retrieved from reference TRBV29-1 and TRBJ1-1, is SAVISQKPSRDICQRGTSLTIQCQVDSQVTMMFWYRQQPGQSLTLIATANQGSEATYESGFVIDKFPISRPNLTFSTLTVSNMSPEDSSIYLCSVTTRGTEAFFGQGTRLTVV.

This clonotype turned up a few times. As the CDR3 is not closed by the conserved phenylalanine or tryptophan, this likely results from a read error. The chain links TRBV29-1 to TRBJ2-1, with 8 bases matching TRBD2. CDR3 length equals 13 residues. The junction had 8 bases not matched to a gene; V was cut back by 7 bases and J by 6 bases. The germline V gene has CDR1 SQVTM and CDR2 ANQGSEA. CDR3 residues: CSAPGGIVNEQFY. The CDR3 DNA reads TGCAGCGCTCCGGGAGGGATCGTCAATGAGCAGTTCTAC.

This clonotype occurred many times. The gene calls are TRBV18 and TRBJ2-3; a weak D match, TRBD2 (5 bases). This CDR3 has 16 residues. Deletions cut 6 bases from V and 0 bases from J, with 16 bases between. Per germline, CDR1 KGHSH and CDR2 LQKENI. The CDR3 DNA is TGTGCCAGCTCGCCATGGGAGTCCGCTAGCACAGATACGCAGTATTTT. Translated, it gives CASSPWESASTDTQYF.

The table lists this clonotype with a few counts. This chain links TRBV18 with TRBJ2-1; D perhaps matches TRBD1 (7 bases). Germline CDR1 is KGHSH and CDR2 is LQKENI. Trimming cost V 3 bases and J 0 bases, with 15 bases left between them. This CDR3 is built from 17 residues. CDR3 coding DNA: TGTGCCAGCTCACCGTTCCCAGGGGGGAGCTCCTACAATGAGCAGTTCTTC. The encoded protein is CASSPFPGGSSYNEQFF.

This clonotype was seen only a few times. This chain uses TRBV3-1 with TRBJ2-5; D gene ambiguous. CDR1 LGHDT and CDR2 YNNKEL come from the germline V gene (reference sequence). This CDR3 comprises 16 residues. With 1 base removed from V and 1 base from J, the gap between germline ends came to 13 bases. CDR3 amino acids: CASSQGVAPIQETQYF. The CDR3 DNA reads TGTGCCAGCAGCCAAGGGGTCGCCCCTATCCAAGAGACCCAGTACTTC.

The DNA of the CDR3 is TGTGCCAGCAGTGAGCGCCGGGGACTAGCGGGAGTGAGGAATACGCAGTATTTT. Protein: CASSERRGLAGVRNTQYF. V and J are TRBV12-3 or TRBV12-4 and TRBJ2-3; TRBD2 matches at 14 bases. The CDR3 is made up of 18 amino acids. The trim removed 5 bases at V and 7 bases at J, leaving 14 bases unmatched.

This clonotype turned up a few times. This chain uses TRBV12-3 or TRBV12-4 with TRBJ2-2; no reliable D call. This CDR3 contains 13 residues. The V end was cut by 5 bases, the J end by 7 bases, with 11 bases between. The CDR3 DNA reads TGTGCCAGCAGTAGAAGTGTCAGCGGGGAGCTGTTTTTT. Translated: CASSRSVSGELFF.

This clonotype was counted ten times or more. V usage is TRBV9 and J usage is TRBJ2-3, with D possibly matching TRBD2 (6 bases). The CDR3 loop spans 13 amino acids. The germline V gene encodes CDR1 SGDLS and CDR2 YYNGEE. V lost 0 bases to trimming and J lost 8 bases, with 10 bases between them. CDR3 nucleotide sequence: TGTGCCAGCAGCGTAGTGAAGGAGGGTACGCAGTATTTT. The encoded protein is CASSVVKEGTQYF. Complete variable domain (other parts from reference TRBV9 and TRBJ2-3): DSGVTQTPKHLITATGQRVTLRCSPRSGDLSVYWYQQSLDQGLQFLIQYYNGEERAKGNILERFSAQQFPDLHSELNLSSLELGDSALYFCASSVVKEGTQYFGPGTRLTVL.

This clonotype was detected ten times or more. The genes are TRBV5-6 and TRBJ1-1; D unresolved. CDR1 and CDR2 (germline): SGHDT, YYEEEE. V lost 4 bases and J lost 3, with 19 bases in between. The CDR3 consists of 16 residues. The CDR3 DNA follows: TGTGCCAGCAGCCGCATGAAAAGACTGCGGGACACTGAAGCTTTCTTT. It is translated as CASSRMKRLRDTEAFF.

The V and J genes are TRBV7-8 and TRBJ2-1; D might be TRBD1 (5 bases). V was clipped by 1 base and J by 6 bases, with 7 bases between them. This CDR3 is built from 13 residues. Germline CDR1 is SGHVS and CDR2 is FQNEAQ. CDR3 coding DNA: TGTGCCAGCAGCTTAGACAGGTCCAATGAGCAGTTCTTC. Protein sequence: CASSLDRSNEQFF.

Only a few counts were recorded for this clonotype. The rearrangement uses TRBV20-1 and TRBJ2-3; 12 bases are a match to TRBD2. V lost 5 bases to trimming and J lost 7 bases; unmatched junction nucleotides: 7. Germline V lookup: CDR1 DFQATT, CDR2 SNEGSKA (reference sequence). This CDR3 spans 14 amino acids. The CDR3 region is CSASTSGRGNTQYF. Here the CDR3 DNA reads TGCAGTGCTTCGACTAGCGGGAGAGGAAATACGCAGTATTTT.

The V and J genes are TRBV21-1 and TRBJ2-2; the listed D gene, TRBD1, was not tested against the DNA. TRBV21-1 corresponds to a pseudogene. The CDR3 is 15 residues long. CDR3 region: CASSRVGGSAGELFF. The CDR3 DNA follows: TGTGCCAGCAGCAGGGTAGGGGGCTCAGCCGGGGAGCTGTTTTTT.

In this sample, this clonotype turned up a few times. The J gene is TRBJ2-2, the V gene TRBV4-1; D uncertain. CDR3 length: 15 amino acids. Germline V gives CDR1 MGHRA, CDR2 YSYEKL. V was cut by 1 base and J by 6 bases, with 12 bases left in between. CDR3 residues: CASSQGKLTAGELFF. CDR3 in DNA: TGCGCCAGCAGCCAAGGGAAGCTCACCGCCGGGGAGCTGTTTTTT.

The gene calls are TRBV27 and TRBJ2-5; 13 nucleotides match TRBD2. The length of the CDR3 is 16 residues. CDR1 is MNHEY, CDR2 SMNVEV, per germline (reference sequence). J lost 3 bases, V lost 5 bases, and 6 bases had no gene match. CDR3 DNA: TGTGCCAGCAGTCCCTTAGGACTAGCGGGAGAAGAGACCCAGTACTTC. It encodes CASSPLGLAGEETQYF.

This clonotype was observed at least ten times. The chain is built from TRBV21-1 and TRBJ2-7. TRBV21-1 is recorded as a pseudogene. The CDR3 has 12 amino acids. The chain's CDR3 is CASPGTSNEQYF. The CDR3 DNA is TGTGCCAGCCCAGGCACATCTAACGAGCAGTACTTC.